This TCR beta chain was captured in a study of beta chain features in type 1 diabetes. As for the study in general: In age, gender and cell yields, patients were similar to healthy donors. Findings and limits, study-wide: Shorter TCRB CDR3s, moderately but significantly so, marked every one of the four CD4+ subsets in Type 1 diabetes patients.

This clone was detected ten times or more. Its antigen is currently unknown. The study reverse transcribed the entire isolated RNA, so it sequenced expressed TCRB transcripts. Libraries were prepared by immunoSEQ multiplex PCR; TCRdb keeps only in-frame clonotypes and omits some of them. This sample has a few hundred thousand clones, with 8% to 10% found just once. Germline-derived CDR1 and CDR2 are KGHSH and LQKENI. With 4 bases removed from V and 7 bases from J, the gap between germline ends came to 10 bases. CDR3 size: 13 residues. Approximately 0.11 L of blood, on average, came from one heparinised draw per donor.

The sample taken for sequencing was central memory CD4+ T cells from blood. This sequence originates from a man younger than 40 with type 1 diabetes. The V gene is TRBV18, the J gene TRBJ1-4, with D maybe TRBD1 (6 bases). The CDR3 DNA sequence: TGTGCCAGCTCACTTGGACAGACTGAAAAACTGTTTTTT. As protein: CASSLGQTEKLFF.